The 23 T cell receptor beta chains below all came from one sample that was sequenced in a study of blood T cell repertoires in COVID-19 (dated by TCRdb to the early 2020s). Library prep was done by the immunoSEQ multiplex PCR assay. This is the immuneACCESS table as TCRdb keeps it, with only in-frame sequences that have V and J called. A part of the clones is gone; compared with another copy, unresolved V genes explain less than half, and the rest is unexplained. The sample records tens of thousands of clones, approximately 81% of which are singletons. The top ten clones comprise roughly 11% of the sample. Sequences were obtained from peripheral blood. These receptor sequences come from a man between 60 and 75 years old with COVID-19, enrolled during active disease.

This clone was observed a few times. The gene calls are TRBV29-1 and TRBJ1-1; 9 nucleotides match TRBD1. The germline V gene has CDR1 SQVTM and CDR2 ANQGSEA. J was trimmed by 3 bases and V by 6 bases; bases with no gene match: 5. The CDR3 has 13 amino acids. The CDR3 sequence is CSVATGGDTEAFF. CDR3 nucleotide sequence: TGCAGCGTCGCGACAGGGGGAGACACTGAAGCTTTCTTT.

The CDR3 region has the DNA TGTGCCACCGAGGATTCCGGCAGACTTCAAGCTTTCTTT. It encodes CATEDSGRLQAFF. This sequence joins TRBV24-1 and TRBJ1-1; D gene uncertain. The V and J ends lost 9 bases and 9 bases respectively, with 19 bases between them. The germline gives CDR1 KGHDR, CDR2 SFDVKD. This CDR3 has 13 amino acids.

CDR3 DNA: TGTGCCAGCAGTTCAGGTGGCACTGAAGCTTTCTTT. Translated: CASSSGGTEAFF. J is TRBJ1-1 and V is TRBV12-3 or TRBV12-4, with D unresolved. The V end was cut by 4 bases, the J end by 4 bases, with 7 bases between. The CDR3 runs to 12 residues.

V and J are TRBV11-2 and TRBJ1-2; TRBD1 matches 7 bases. This CDR3 has 15 residues. V was clipped by 1 base and J by 5 bases; unmatched bases: 7. Germline-derived CDR1 and CDR2 are SGHAT and FQNNGV. The CDR3 sequence is CASSLGGRGNYGYTF. The CDR3 region has the DNA TGTGCCAGCAGCTTAGGAGGCAGGGGGAATTATGGCTACACCTTC.

The V call is TRBV6-5, the J call TRBJ1-1; no firm D call. The CDR3 extends over 14 amino acids. Germline V gene data show CDR1 as MNHEY and CDR2 as SVGAGI. Trimming left V 6 bases short and J 2 bases short, with 13 bases between. CDR3 protein: CASSRREGNTEAFF. The CDR3 DNA reads TGTGCCAGCAGCCGCCGTGAGGGAAACACTGAAGCTTTCTTT.

V and J are TRBV14 and TRBJ2-2; a weak D match, TRBD1 (5 bases). V was pared by 0 bases and J by 0 bases, with 8 bases between. The CDR3 loop spans 16 amino acids. Germline V gene data show CDR1 as SGHDN and CDR2 as FVKESK. The CDR3: CASSQEAGTNTGELFF. CDR3 coding DNA: TGTGCCAGCAGCCAAGAGGCAGGGACGAACACCGGGGAGCTGTTTTTT.

Turning to this clone: This sample includes further DNA sequences coding for the same CDR3. The V and J genes are TRBV9 and TRBJ1-1; D is uncertain. With 0 bases removed from V and 2 bases from J, the gap between germline ends came to 8 bases. This CDR3 contains 14 residues. From germline, CDR1 is SGDLS and CDR2 YYNGEE. The CDR3 DNA sequence: TGTGCCAGCAGCGTAGGGCAGATCAACACTGAAGCTTTCTTT. Translating gives CASSVGQINTEAFF.

The chain employs TRBV28 and TRBJ1-2, with D maybe TRBD1 (5 bases). Germline CDR1 is MDHEN and CDR2 is SYDVKM. Trimming pared 6 bases from V and 4 bases from J, leaving 12 bases between. The CDR3 spans 13 residues. The CDR3 sequence: CASRVTASYGYTF. CDR3 sequence (DNA): TGTGCCAGCAGAGTGACAGCCTCCTATGGCTACACCTTC.

The rearrangement links TRBV19 to TRBJ1-2, with 9 bases that match TRBD1. This CDR3 comprises 13 residues. In germline, CDR1 is LNHDA, CDR2 SQIVND (reference sequence). V shed 6 bases, J shed 8 bases, and the junction held 7 bases outside the gene matches. The CDR3 DNA reads TGTGCCAGTAGCCCGGACAGGGGTGGAGGCTACACCTTC. As protein: CASSPDRGGGYTF.

This chain links TRBV7-6 with TRBJ2-7, with D possibly matching TRBD1 (6 bases). This CDR3 is 13 amino acids long. Trimming left V 5 bases short and J 6 bases short, with 14 bases between. Germline values: CDR1 SGHVS, CDR2 FNYEAQ. CDR3 sequence (DNA): TGTGCCAGCAGCCAATTTACAGGGAGCGAGCAGTACTTC. It yields the protein CASSQFTGSEQYF.

CDR3 loop: CASRSQEAGNTIYF. The CDR3 DNA sequence: TGTGCCAGCAGGAGCCAGGAAGCTGGAAACACCATATATTTT. The V gene is TRBV2, the J gene TRBJ1-3, with no clear D. Germline CDR1 SNHLY, CDR2 FYNNEI. The CDR3 consists of 14 residues. Between the trimmed V and J ends, which lost 6 bases and 2 bases, there was a span of 11 bases.

The chain recombines TRBV2 with TRBJ1-5; D possibly corresponds to TRBD1 (5 bases). Between the trimmed V and J ends, which lost 7 bases and 0 bases, there was a span of 13 bases. Germline CDR1 reads SNHLY; CDR2 reads FYNNEI. This CDR3 region has 15 residues. The CDR3 region is CASKYDSYSNQPQHF. In DNA, the CDR3 is TGTGCCAGCAAATATGACAGTTATAGCAATCAGCCCCAGCATTTT. Supplemented by reference TRBV2 and TRBJ1-5, the full variable domain reads EPEVTQTPSHQVTQMGQEVILRCVPISNHLYFYWYRQILGQKVEFLVSFYNNEISEKSEIFDDQFSVERPDGSNFTLKIRSTKLEDSAMYFCASKYDSYSNQPQHFGDGTRLSIL.

V gene TRBV5-4 combines with J gene TRBJ2-7, with 10 bases identical to TRBD2. Trimming cost V 4 bases and J 0 bases; bases outside gene matches: 4. The CDR3 has 15 residues. Germline CDR1 SGHNT, CDR2 YYREEE (reference sequence). CDR3 amino acids: CASSPGTSDSYEQYF. Here the CDR3 DNA reads TGTGCCAGCAGCCCCGGGACTAGCGACTCCTACGAGCAGTACTTC.

V and J are TRBV18 and TRBJ2-7; D is undetermined. Trimming removed 5 bases at V and 2 bases at J, with 10 bases between. Germline V gene sequence: CDR1 KGHSH, CDR2 LQKENI. The length of the CDR3 is 13 residues. The CDR3 loop is CASSLQKTYEQYF. The CDR3 DNA follows: TGTGCCAGCTCATTACAGAAAACCTACGAGCAGTACTTC.

The V gene is TRBV19, the J gene TRBJ1-2; D possibly corresponds to TRBD1 (5 bases). Trimming took off 3 bases at V and 1 base at J, with 9 bases between the two ends. Germline CDR1 LNHDA, CDR2 SQIVND (reference sequence). The CDR3 length is 14 residues. The CDR3 here is CASSIARDNYGYTF. The CDR3 coding sequence is TGTGCCAGTAGTATTGCCAGGGATAACTATGGCTACACCTTC. Full variable domain (rest looked up from reference TRBV19 and TRBJ1-2): DGGITQSPKYLFRKEGQNVTLSCEQNLNHDAMYWYRQDPGQGLRLIYYSQIVNDFQKGDIAEGYSVSREKKESFPLTVTSAQKNPTAFYLCASSIARDNYGYTFGSGTRLTVV.

This chain connects TRBV2 to TRBJ2-5; D remains unclear. CDR1 is SNHLY and CDR2 is FYNNEI in the germline V gene. This CDR3 has 13 residues. Trimming took 7 bases from V and 1 from J, leaving 10 bases between them. The CDR3 DNA is TGTGCCAGCATGGTGCAGGCCCAAGAGACCCAGTACTTC. Translating it yields CASMVQAQETQYF.

J is TRBJ2-7 and V is TRBV5-1; tentative D call: TRBD2 (7 bases). V gave up 0 bases and J gave up 2 bases, with 15 bases separating them. This CDR3 has 16 residues. The germline gives CDR1 SGHRS, CDR2 YFSETQ. The CDR3 nucleotides are TGCGCCAGCAGCTTGGGGGCGGGGGCGCTAGCCTACGAGCAGTACTTC. Translating it yields CASSLGAGALAYEQYF.

The chain uses TRBV7-9 and TRBJ1-2; TRBD1 agrees at 8 bases. Germline assignment: CDR1 SEHNR and CDR2 FQNEAQ (reference sequence). The CDR3 sequence is 17 residues long. Losses at the gene ends were 5 bases for V and 1 base for J; bases not matched to a gene: 12. The CDR3 region has the DNA TGTGCCAGCAGCGCAGGGACAGGTCTAGATCGTAACTATGGCTACACCTTC. Amino acid sequence: CASSAGTGLDRNYGYTF.

The chain links TRBV6-5 to TRBJ1-2, with 7 nucleotides matching TRBD1. The CDR3 length is 12 residues. Germline assignment: CDR1 MNHEY and CDR2 SVGAGI. The junction had 3 bases not matched to a gene; V was cut back by 8 bases and J by 3 bases. CDR3 amino acids: CASWTGDYGYTF. The DNA for the CDR3 is TGTGCCAGCTGGACAGGCGACTATGGCTACACCTTC.

The genes are TRBV2 and TRBJ1-2; D is perhaps TRBD1 (6 bases). The length of the CDR3 is 14 residues. CDR1 and CDR2 (germline): SNHLY, FYNNEI. The V end was cut by 4 bases, the J end by 3 bases, with 12 bases between. The CDR3 sequence: CASSVNRDDYGYTF. As DNA, the CDR3 is TGTGCCAGCAGTGTAAACAGGGATGACTATGGCTACACCTTC.

The rearrangement joins TRBV28 to TRBJ2-3, with 10 bases identical to TRBD2. Trimming removed 6 bases from V and 1 base from J; junction bases left unmatched: 7. The CDR3 spans 16 residues. Germline CDR1 is MDHEN and CDR2 is SYDVKM. The CDR3 region is CASRGSGGAGTDTQYF. The CDR3 DNA sequence: TGTGCCAGCAGAGGGAGCGGGGGGGCTGGCACAGATACGCAGTATTTT.

J is TRBJ2-1 and V is TRBV2; D remains unclear. This CDR3 spans 11 amino acids. Germline loops: CDR1 SNHLY, CDR2 FYNNEI. The V end lost 7 bases, the J end lost 3 bases, and 4 bases lay between the germline ends. The CDR3 is CASNLYNEQFF. CDR3 DNA sequence: TGTGCCAGCAATCTCTACAATGAGCAGTTCTTC.

The V call is TRBV6-2 or TRBV6-3, the J call TRBJ1-1; D uncertain. In germline, CDR1 is MNHEY, CDR2 SVGEGT. The CDR3 runs to 14 residues. V lost 6 bases, J lost 1 base, and 12 bases lay in between. The CDR3 nucleotides are TGTGCCAGCAGCATTCTGGGAGCGAACACTGAAGCTTTCTTT. Residues: CASSILGANTEAFF.